This T cell receptor beta chain was captured in a study of T cells in Graves' hyperthyroidism and ophthalmopathy. Researchers took RNA transcripts and amplified the TCR beta CDR3 regions from them. First-round RT-PCR targeting the TCR CDR3 was performed with the HTBI primer set. One entry per CDR3 protein results from TCRdb running MiXCR on the multiplex PCR reads. The top ten clones hold 30% to 35% of a sample with a few hundred thousand distinct CDR3 sequences, under 15% of them seen once. The sample holds many counts of this clonotype. Its antigen is as yet unknown. Patients aged 18 to 65 with hyperthyroidism were newly diagnosed, with duration under 2 months. Uncontrolled infection, other autoimmune disease, pregnancy or lactation led to exclusion. Thyroid ultrasound and orbital computed tomography, with clinical symptoms and serum thyroxine and TRAb, informed diagnoses. J lost 4 bases, V lost 6 bases, and 5 bases had no gene match. CDR3 length: 14 amino acids.

Overall study findings and caveats: Most thyroid-expanded clonotypes above 0.001 were also found in blood.

The sequence was obtained from a woman in her 30s with Graves' hyperthyroidism. Material for sequencing was blood. The V and J genes are TRBV12-3 or TRBV12-4 and TRBJ2-5; 10 bases fit TRBD2. CDR3: CASRRSSGRETQYF. DNA of the CDR3: TGTGCCAGCAGGCGTTCTAGCGGGAGAGAGACCCAGTACTTC.